The 10 T cell receptor beta chains below were found in one sample sequenced in a study of blood T cell repertoires in COVID-19 (dated by TCRdb to about 2020). Library construction relied on the immunoSEQ multiplex PCR assay. As stored in TCRdb, this immuneACCESS dataset retains in-frame rearrangements with V and J assigned. A fraction of the clones does not appear; measured against another copy, unresolved V genes explain less than half of the discrepancy, and the remainder lacks a known reason. This sample has 230,000 or so clones in its table, and around 86% of those were observed once. Less than 4.5% of the sample rests with the top ten. Sequencing was performed on PBMCs or T cells enriched from blood (not recorded which). These TCRs come from a woman aged 35 to 49 with acute COVID-19.

The V gene is TRBV7-9, the J gene TRBJ1-1; D gene ambiguous. The CDR3 is 16 amino acids. Germline CDR1 SEHNR, CDR2 FQNEAQ (reference sequence). With 5 bases removed from V and 4 bases from J, the gap between germline ends came to 20 bases. DNA for the CDR3: TGTGCCAGCAGCGACCGGAGAGGTGAAGGGAGCACTGAAGCTTTCTTT. It specifies CASSDRRGEGSTEAFF.

The chain employs TRBV5-4 and TRBJ1-4, with TRBD1 identical over 8 bases. Germline V gives CDR1 SGHNT, CDR2 YYREEE (reference sequence). V shed 4 bases, J shed 7 bases, and the junction held 3 bases outside the gene matches. CDR3 size: 13 residues. The CDR3 coding sequence is TGTGCCAGCAGCAGCGGACAGGGTGAAAAACTGTTTTTT. The encoded protein is CASSSGQGEKLFF.

This clone appeared a single time. The V call is TRBV7-2, the J call TRBJ2-3; D possibly corresponds to TRBD2 (7 bases). CDR1 and CDR2 (germline): SGHTA, FQGNSA. This CDR3 has 19 residues. Trimming pared 4 bases from V and 8 bases from J, leaving 31 bases between. This chain's CDR3 is CASSSYMGRGHGRPLTQYF. In DNA, the CDR3 is TGTGCCAGCAGCTCTTATATGGGGCGGGGGCACGGCCGGCCTCTTACGCAGTATTTT. The whole variable domain, remainder taken from reference TRBV7-2 and TRBJ2-3, is GAGVSQSPSNKVTEKGKDVELRCDPISGHTALYWYRQSLGQGLEFLIYFQGNSAPDKSGLPSDRFSAERTGGSVSTLTIQRTQQEDSAVYLCASSSYMGRGHGRPLTQYFGPGTRLTVL.

This chain connects TRBV10-1 to TRBJ2-7; D not resolved. This CDR3 has 13 residues. Trimming removed 6 bases at V and 6 bases at J, with 15 bases between. Germline CDR1 and CDR2: WNHNN and SYGVQD (reference sequence). CDR3 DNA: TGCGCCAGCAGAGTTGCGGAGAGGTGCGAGCAGTACGTC. It specifies CASRVAERCEQYV.

This chain links TRBV12-3 or TRBV12-4 with TRBJ2-6, with 7 bases fitting TRBD2. With V trimmed by 6 bases and J by 9 bases, 5 bases remained unmatched. The CDR3 is made up of 13 amino acids. The CDR3 region has the DNA TGTGCCAGCAGCGGGAGGTATTACAACGTCCTGACTTTC. Protein: CASSGRYYNVLTF.

J is TRBJ2-3 and V is TRBV11-2, with 8 bases identical to TRBD2. From germline, CDR1 is SGHAT and CDR2 FQNNGV. The CDR3 spans 16 residues. With V trimmed by 1 base and J by 0 bases, 3 bases remained unmatched. CDR3: CASSLGRGVSTDTQYF. The CDR3 DNA reads TGTGCCAGCAGCTTAGGGCGGGGGGTAAGCACAGATACGCAGTATTTT.

The V and J genes are TRBV7-2 and TRBJ1-2, with TRBD1 matching over 7 bases. The V gene end was trimmed by 0 bases and the J gene end by 8 bases; junction bases not matched to a gene: 9. There are 15 residues in the CDR3. Germline lookup yields CDR1 SGHTA and CDR2 FQGNSA. CDR3 sequence (DNA): TGTGCCAGCAGCTTAGCCAGGGACAGTCCAAGGGGCTACACCTTC. This encodes CASSLARDSPRGYTF.

V and J are TRBV23-1 and TRBJ1-2, with D hard to call. TRBV23-1 is an ORF for which the function is uncertain. This CDR3 has 13 amino acids. V was shortened by 8 bases and J by 0 bases, with 10 bases between the two germline ends. The CDR3 DNA reads TGCGCCAGCGCAACTCTAGCTAACTATGGCTACACCTTC. Encoded protein: CASATLANYGYTF.

This clone was counted only a few times. The chain is built from TRBV9 and TRBJ1-2; 8 bases map to TRBD1. Germline-derived CDR1 and CDR2 are SGDLS and YYNGEE. The CDR3 runs 15 residues. J lost 2 bases, V lost 4 bases, and 7 bases had no gene match. CDR3 DNA sequence: TGTGCCAGCAGCCTCGGACAGGGTGGGAACTATGGCTACACCTTC. It encodes CASSLGQGGNYGYTF. The variable domain in full, with the rest retrieved from reference TRBV9 and TRBJ1-2, is DSGVTQTPKHLITATGQRVTLRCSPRSGDLSVYWYQQSLDQGLQFLIQYYNGEERAKGNILERFSAQQFPDLHSELNLSSLELGDSALYFCASSLGQGGNYGYTFGSGTRLTVV.

Written as DNA, the CDR3 is TGTGCCATCACAGGACAGCAGAATCAGCCCCAGCATTTT. Its translation is CAITGQQNQPQHF. This chain links TRBV10-3 with TRBJ1-5, with TRBD1 as a possible D gene (6 bases). Germline-derived CDR1 and CDR2 are ENHRY and SYGVKD. The CDR3 sequence is 13 residues long. V lost 7 bases to trimming and J lost 4 bases, with 11 bases between them.